This TCR beta chain was profiled in a study of blood T cell repertoires in COVID-19. Germline V gives CDR1 SGHTA, CDR2 FQGTGA. Between the trimmed V and J ends, which lost 6 bases and 0 bases, there was a span of 8 bases. This CDR3 has 13 amino acids. Clones were read by immunoSEQ multiplex PCR, and TCRdb kept only the in-frame ones, dropping some. The repertoire has some 150,000 clones, approximately 83% of them found once; the top ten carry around 10%. The chain recombines TRBV7-3 with TRBJ1-1, with D possibly matching TRBD1 (5 bases). The sequenced material came from peripheral blood. The source is a woman aged 55-69 years with COVID-19, enrolled during active disease. The CDR3 bases are TGTGCCAGCAGTTTACAGGTGAACACTGAAGCTTTCTTT. Translated, it gives CASSLQVNTEAFF.